Shown below are 28 T cell receptor beta chains from a single sample sequenced in a study of cytomegalovirus exposure and HLA in healthy donors. Use of 60 Vbeta and 13 Jbeta primers characterized the PCR. Measured with immunoSEQ multiplex PCR; TCRdb has only the in-frame clones, and not every one. Of fewer than 130,000 clones detected, about three quarters appear once; the ten largest clones hold 1.3%. Sequenced material: PBMCs. The receptor set was obtained from a woman in her thirties in good health and CMV-seronegative.

The chain couples TRBV9 to TRBJ2-7; TRBD2 matches 7 bases. Trimming took 4 bases from V and 1 from J; bases not matched to a gene: 8. The germline CDR1 and CDR2 sequences are SGDLS and YYNGEE. The CDR3 is 15 amino acids. CDR3 region: CASSPMGGGSYEQYF. Here the CDR3 DNA reads TGTGCCAGCAGCCCCATGGGGGGGGGTTCCTACGAGCAGTACTTC.

The chain carries TRBV7-3 and TRBJ2-3; no firm D call. This CDR3 has 12 residues. The V end was cut by 2 bases, the J end by 5 bases, with 5 bases between. Germline loops: CDR1 SGHTA, CDR2 FQGTGA. CDR3 loop: CASSLVRDTQYF. DNA for the CDR3: TGTGCCAGCAGCTTAGTCCGAGATACGCAGTATTTT.

In this sample, this clone turned up once. The V and J genes are TRBV7-6 and TRBJ2-7, with TRBD2 matching 10 bases. This CDR3 comprises 15 residues. The germline gives CDR1 SGHVS, CDR2 FNYEAQ. J was trimmed by 6 bases and V by 5 bases; bases with no gene match: 10. Here the CDR3 DNA reads TGTGCCAGCAGCGCTGAGCGGGGGGGCCGGGGCGAGCAGTACTTC. Protein product: CASSAERGGRGEQYF.

The rearrangement uses TRBV19 and TRBJ2-1; 7 bases are a match to TRBD2. Looked up from germline, CDR1 is LNHDA and CDR2 is SQIVND (reference sequence). The CDR3 extends over 14 amino acids. The trim removed 8 bases at V and 3 bases at J, leaving 7 bases unmatched. CDR3 in DNA: TGTGCCAGTCGACGGGACTATCTCTACAATGAGCAGTTCTTC. Amino acid sequence: CASRRDYLYNEQFF.

This rearrangement joins TRBV29-1 to TRBJ1-1; 8 bases match TRBD1. Germline V gene lookup returns CDR1 SQVTM and CDR2 ANQGSEA. V lost 4 bases, J lost 11 bases, and 9 bases stayed unmatched. This CDR3 is built from 12 residues. The CDR3 here is CSVAQGASGAFF. CDR3 nucleotide sequence: TGCAGCGTTGCGCAGGGGGCATCGGGTGCTTTCTTT.

The chain has TRBV30 and TRBJ2-7; TRBD1 aligns across 7 bases. Germline V gene data show CDR1 as GTSNPN and CDR2 as SVGIG (reference sequence). V shed 8 bases, J shed 3 bases, and the junction held 16 bases outside the gene matches. The CDR3 loop spans 15 amino acids. CDR3 region: CAGTRPGTASYEQYF. In DNA form, the CDR3 reads TGTGCCGGGACACGACCCGGGACAGCGAGCTACGAGCAGTACTTC.

This chain links TRBV30 with TRBJ1-1; 7 bases match TRBD1. After removal of 7 bases from V and 0 bases from J, the junction contained 5 bases not matched to a gene. This CDR3 has 13 residues. Germline V lookup: CDR1 GTSNPN, CDR2 SVGIG (reference sequence). The CDR3 loop reads CAFTTGLNTEAFF. CDR3 sequence (DNA): TGTGCCTTTACGACAGGGCTGAACACTGAAGCTTTCTTT.

The rearrangement joins TRBV4-3 to TRBJ2-1; possibly TRBD1 for D (5 bases). Germline V gene sequence: CDR1 LGHNA, CDR2 YSLEER. Trimming stripped 2 bases from V and 1 base from J, with 9 bases between. CDR3 size: 15 residues. The CDR3 coding sequence is TGCGCCAGCAGCCAAACCCCAGGGTCCTACAATGAGCAGTTCTTC. Translation gives CASSQTPGSYNEQFF.

This chain connects TRBV10-1 to TRBJ1-2, with 7 nucleotides matching TRBD1. The junction had 3 bases not matched to a gene; V was cut back by 4 bases and J by 7 bases. Germline V gene data show CDR1 as WNHNN and CDR2 as SYGVQD (reference sequence). This CDR3 contains 12 residues. Here the CDR3 reads CASSGGQPGYTF. CDR3 coding DNA: TGCGCCAGCAGTGGGGGACAGCCTGGCTACACCTTC.

The chain is built from TRBV30 and TRBJ2-1; TRBD1 agrees at 7 bases. The CDR3 spans 12 residues. Germline values: CDR1 GTSNPN, CDR2 SVGIG (reference sequence). Unmatched junction bases numbered 3, after V lost 3 bases and J lost 7 bases. The CDR3 sequence is CAWRRQGNEQFF. CDR3 in DNA: TGTGCCTGGAGGAGACAGGGAAATGAGCAGTTCTTC.

CDR3 loop: CASSSRQGLAGLEHYEQYF. The CDR3 nucleotides are TGTGCCAGCAGCTCACGACAAGGACTAGCGGGTCTTGAGCACTACGAGCAGTACTTC. The chain couples TRBV7-9 to TRBJ2-7; 11 bases fit TRBD2. This CDR3 region has 19 residues. With V trimmed by 4 bases and J by 3 bases, 17 bases remained unmatched. Germline V CDR1 and CDR2: SEHNR, FQNEAQ (reference sequence).

This clone occurred a few times. This chain uses TRBV2 with TRBJ1-4; 9 nucleotides agree with TRBD1. From germline, CDR1 is SNHLY and CDR2 FYNNEI. The CDR3 totals 14 residues. V trimming: 7 bases; J trimming: 5 bases; junction bases outside the gene matches: 5. CDR3 sequence: CASKGTGQNEKLFF. The CDR3 DNA is TGTGCCAGCAAAGGGACAGGGCAAAATGAAAAACTGTTTTTT.

V gene TRBV4-1 combines with J gene TRBJ2-5; D call uncertain. Trimming removed 4 bases from V and 2 bases from J, with 11 bases in between. The V gene's germline CDR1 is MGHRA and CDR2 YSYEKL. This CDR3 is built from 14 residues. The CDR3 reads CASSLGTEQETQYF. CDR3 DNA sequence: TGCGCCAGCAGCCTGGGTACAGAGCAAGAGACCCAGTACTTC.

The rearrangement uses TRBV28 and TRBJ2-4, with TRBD2 identical over 7 bases. Germline CDR1 MDHEN, CDR2 SYDVKM. The CDR3 extends over 14 amino acids. V trimming: 10 bases; J trimming: 7 bases; junction bases outside the gene matches: 13. This CDR3 reads CATWGGIGRNIQYF. CDR3 nucleotides: TGTGCCACCTGGGGAGGGATAGGGAGGAACATTCAGTACTTC. The entire variable domain, with the rest obtained from reference TRBV28 and TRBJ2-4, is as follows: DVKVTQSSRYLVKRTGEKVFLECVQDMDHENMFWYRQDPGLGLRLIYFSYDVKMKEKGDIPEGYSVSREKKERFSLILESASTNQTSMYLCATWGGIGRNIQYFGAGTRLSVL.

This chain uses TRBV5-6 with TRBJ2-7, with D possibly being TRBD1 (6 bases). Trimming shortened V by 1 base and J by 4 bases, and 12 bases separated the two germline ends. Per germline, CDR1 SGHDT and CDR2 YYEEEE. This CDR3 is 14 amino acids long. The DNA for the CDR3 is TGTGCCAGCAGCTTGATGGGGGCTGGGTACGAGCAGTACTTC. It is translated as CASSLMGAGYEQYF.

V and J are TRBV30 and TRBJ1-5, with a possible D match to TRBD1 (6 bases). The V end lost 5 bases, the J end lost 9 bases, and 17 bases lay between the germline ends. The CDR3 has 13 residues. Germline lookup yields CDR1 GTSNPN and CDR2 SVGIG (reference sequence). In DNA form, the CDR3 reads TGTGCCTGGGGGAGACAGGCCGGAAGGCCCCAGCATTTT. Translating gives CAWGRQAGRPQHF.

This clone came up a few times. The chain couples TRBV11-2 to TRBJ2-2; D may be TRBD2 (6 bases). Germline lookup yields CDR1 SGHAT and CDR2 FQNNGV. The V end lost 1 base, the J end lost 0 bases, and 12 bases lay between the germline ends. The CDR3 consists of 17 residues. CDR3 nucleotide sequence: TGTGCCAGCAGCTTAGGCCCCCGCGGGGCGAACACCGGGGAGCTGTTTTTT. Translation gives CASSLGPRGANTGELFF. The whole variable domain, filled in from reference TRBV11-2 and TRBJ2-2, reads EAGVAQSPRYKIIEKRQSVAFWCNPISGHATLYWYQQILGQGPKLLIQFQNNGVVDDSQLPKDRFSAERLKGVDSTLKIQPAKLEDSAVYLCASSLGPRGANTGELFFGEGSRLTVL.

The chain has TRBV4-2 and TRBJ1-6; tentative D call: TRBD1 (5 bases). The V gene lost 0 bases and the J gene lost 5 bases, with 20 bases spanning the gap. CDR3 length equals 19 residues. Germline loops: CDR1 LGHNA, CDR2 YNFKEQ. In DNA, the CDR3 is TGTGCCAGCAGCCAAGATGCATCCTATGGGGCTAAGAATAATTCACCCCTCCACTTT. Protein product: CASSQDASYGAKNNSPLHF.

V and J are TRBV15 and TRBJ2-7, with a weak D call TRBD2 (5 bases). This CDR3 contains 14 residues. Germline V CDR1 and CDR2: LNHNV, YYDKDF (reference sequence). The V end lost 0 bases, the J end lost 3 bases, and 9 bases lay between the germline ends. For the CDR3, the DNA is TGTGCCACCAGCAGAGAACGGGATCTCTACGAGCAGTACTTC. As protein: CATSRERDLYEQYF. The full variable domain, rest sourced from reference TRBV15 and TRBJ2-7, is DAMVIQNPRYQVTQFGKPVTLSCSQTLNHNVMYWYQQKSSQAPKLLFHYYDKDFNNEADTPDNFQSRRPNTSFCFLDIRSPGLGDTAMYLCATSRERDLYEQYFGPGTRLTVT.

This rearrangement joins TRBV18 to TRBJ1-1; 9 positions match TRBD1. From germline, CDR1 is KGHSH and CDR2 LQKENI. With V trimmed by 5 bases and J by 1 base, 2 bases remained unmatched. The CDR3 has 14 residues. The CDR3 protein is CASSRDRENTEAFF. The CDR3 bases are TGTGCCAGCTCAAGGGACAGGGAGAACACTGAAGCTTTCTTT. Combining the CDR3 with reference TRBV18 and TRBJ1-1 gives the whole variable domain NAGVMQNPRHLVRRRGQEARLRCSPMKGHSHVYWYRQLPEEGLKFMVYLQKENIIDESGMPKERFSAEFPKEGPSILRIQQVVRGDSAAYFCASSRDRENTEAFFGQGTRLTVV.

The rearrangement joins TRBV30 to TRBJ1-2; no firm D call. The CDR3 has 16 amino acids. V was cut by 2 bases and J by 2 bases, with 18 bases left in between. Germline CDR1 is GTSNPN and CDR2 is SVGIG (reference sequence). In nucleotides, the CDR3 is TGTGCCTGGAGTCCTAGAGGCGTCAGTCCCAACTATGGCTACACCTTC. Its protein product is CAWSPRGVSPNYGYTF.

In its sample, this clone was seen once. The chain joins TRBV25-1 to TRBJ2-6; TRBD1 aligns across 11 bases. This CDR3 region has 16 residues. Trimming at V came to 6 bases and at J to 3 bases, leaving 4 bases not matched to a gene. From germline, CDR1 is MGHDK and CDR2 SYGVNS. For the CDR3, the DNA is TGTGCCAGCAGAGGACAGGGGGCGCGTGGGGCCAACGTCCTGACTTTC. It is translated as CASRGQGARGANVLTF.

The rearrangement links TRBV11-3 to TRBJ1-4; D call uncertain. Trimming cost V 5 bases and J 8 bases, with 12 bases left between them. CDR1 and CDR2 (germline): SGHNT, YENEEA. CDR3 length: 13 residues. This chain's CDR3 is CASSPAGGEKLFF. The DNA for the CDR3 is TGTGCCAGCAGCCCCGCCGGCGGGGAAAAACTGTTTTTT.

This rearrangement joins TRBV5-4 to TRBJ1-1; D unclear. The CDR3 is 15 amino acids. V lost 0 bases and J lost 0, with 9 bases in between. Germline V gene data show CDR1 as SGHNT and CDR2 as YYREEE (reference sequence). The chain's CDR3 is CASSLEQILNTEAFF. CDR3 DNA: TGTGCCAGCAGCTTGGAACAGATTCTGAACACTGAAGCTTTCTTT.

V usage is TRBV28 and J usage is TRBJ1-1, with D perhaps matching TRBD1 (5 bases). Trimming pared 6 bases from V and 4 bases from J, leaving 15 bases between. The CDR3 totals 14 residues. Germline V gives CDR1 MDHEN, CDR2 SYDVKM. The CDR3 here is CASRFGGGITEAFF. Written as DNA, the CDR3 is TGTGCCAGCAGGTTTGGGGGAGGGATCACTGAAGCTTTCTTT.

The rearrangement uses TRBV25-1 and TRBJ1-2, with D perhaps TRBD1 (5 bases). There are 14 residues in the CDR3. CDR1 and CDR2 (germline): MGHDK, SYGVNS. Deletions cut 1 base from V and 7 bases from J, with 13 bases between. DNA of the CDR3: TGTGCCAGCAGTGAATTTAGACAGCGAAGTGGCTACACCTTC. Its translation is CASSEFRQRSGYTF.

The chain recombines TRBV7-6 with TRBJ2-1; TRBD2 aligns across 10 bases. Trimming cost V 3 bases and J 3 bases; bases outside gene matches: 11. Germline CDR1 is SGHVS and CDR2 is FNYEAQ. CDR3 length equals 18 residues. CDR3 sequence reads: CASSFRRSGTSVYNEQFF. CDR3 sequence (DNA): TGTGCCAGCAGCTTCCGTAGGTCCGGGACTAGCGTCTACAATGAGCAGTTCTTC.

The V and J genes are TRBV10-3 and TRBJ1-3, with 7 bases identical to TRBD1. Germline-derived CDR1 and CDR2 are ENHRY and SYGVKD. The V segment lost 6 bases and the J segment 0 bases; nucleotides outside the gene matches: 14. The CDR3 covers 18 residues. The CDR3 nucleotides read TGTGCCATCAGGTCCCCCGGGACAGACTCCGACTCTGGAAACACCATATATTTT. This gives the protein CAIRSPGTDSDSGNTIYF.